This T cell receptor (beta chain) appears in the sequencing data of a study of blood T cell dynamics during melanoma immunotherapy. The data were produced by immunoSEQ multiplex PCR, yet TCRdb's version contains in-frame clones alone and is incomplete. The sample yields 12,000 or so clones, approximately 89% seen once. V shed 8 bases and J 13 bases; nucleotides not matched to a gene: 9. Germline assignment: CDR1 LNHDA and CDR2 SQIVND (reference sequence). CDR3 length: 11 residues. The sample's time point: pre-treatment baseline. The chain combines TRBV19 with TRBJ2-5; 8 bases line up with TRBD2. The sequence came from a human donor with melanoma. Sequences were derived from blood, sampled from a patient treated with checkpoint blockade. The CDR3 spells CASGAGGRVYF. In DNA form, the CDR3 reads TGTGCCAGTGGGGCGGGAGGAAGGGTGTACTTC.